Below, 27 T cell receptor beta chains from the same sample are listed, as sequenced in a study of T cells in Graves' hyperthyroidism and ophthalmopathy. TCR beta CDR3 regions were amplified from RNA transcripts. The HTBI primer set drove a first-round RT-PCR of the TCR CDR3. One entry per CDR3 protein results from TCRdb running MiXCR on the multiplex PCR reads. Of fewer than 350,000 distinct CDR3 sequences in the sample, roughly a fifth were seen once. The sequenced sample consisted of blood. Receptors were obtained from a woman aged 45-59 years with Graves' hyperthyroidism.

The V gene is TRBV28, the J gene TRBJ1-2; D possibly corresponds to TRBD1 (5 bases). The CDR3 extends over 10 amino acids. Germline values: CDR1 MDHEN, CDR2 SYDVKM. V was pared by 8 bases and J by 8 bases, with 9 bases between. CDR3 protein: CASRGRGYTF. CDR3 DNA: TGTGCCAGCCGGGGCCGGGGCTACACCTTC.

This clonotype appeared many times. Sequence at one end of the junction differs from germline and may be a read error. The rearrangement links TRBV7-7 to TRBJ2-2; unclear D gene. CDR1 SSHAT and CDR2 FNYEAQ come from the germline V gene (reference sequence). There are 15 residues in the CDR3. The CDR3 DNA reads as TGTGCTAGCAGCTCGCCATGGAGGAACACCGGGGAGCTGTTTTTT. Translating gives CASSSPWRNTGELFF. Based on the CDR3 plus reference TRBV7-7 and TRBJ2-2, the full variable domain is GAGVSQSPRYKVTKRGQDVTLRCDPISSHATLYWYQQALGQGPEFLTYFNYEAQPDKSGLPSDRFSAERPEGSISTLTIQRTEQRDSAMYRCASSSPWRNTGELFFGEGSRLTVL.

The CDR3 DNA sequence: TGTGCCAGCAGTTCAGCGGGAGGGAGGGGGCAGTTCTTC. This sequence encodes CASSSAGGRGQFF. The chain has TRBV6-4 and TRBJ2-1, with 10 bases fitting TRBD2. CDR3 length equals 13 residues. V lost 5 bases and J lost 12; bases outside the gene matches: 7. The germline gives CDR1 MRHNA, CDR2 SNTAGT.

In its sample, this clonotype was seen many times. The chain joins TRBV2 to TRBJ2-2; 9 bases are shared with TRBD1. V trimming: 2 bases; J trimming: 7 bases; junction bases outside the gene matches: 2. Germline values: CDR1 SNHLY, CDR2 FYNNEI. CDR3 size: 14 residues. Written as DNA, the CDR3 is TGTGCCAGCAGTGAAACAGGGGGCATCGGGGAGCTGTTTTTT. Protein: CASSETGGIGELFF. Looking up the rest from reference TRBV2 and TRBJ2-2 gives the full variable domain: EPEVTQTPSHQVTQMGQEVILRCVPISNHLYFYWYRQILGQKVEFLVSFYNNEISEKSEIFDDQFSVERPDGSNFTLKIRSTKLEDSAMYFCASSETGGIGELFFGEGSRLTVL.

In its sample, this clonotype was seen a few times. This chain joins TRBV27 and TRBJ2-2; unclear D gene. Trimming removed 2 bases at V and 6 bases at J, with 4 bases between. The germline CDR1 and CDR2 sequences are MNHEY and SMNVEV (reference sequence). The CDR3 extends over 12 amino acids. CDR3 in amino acids: CASSLRAGELFF. The CDR3 nucleotides are TGTGCCAGCAGTTTAAGAGCCGGGGAGCTGTTTTTT.

A remark on this clonotype: Since a much larger clone is just one base distant, this may be a read error. The V and J genes are TRBV5-1 and TRBJ2-1, with D perhaps matching TRBD1 (5 bases). Germline V gene data show CDR1 as SGHRS and CDR2 as YFSETQ. CDR3 length equals 13 residues. CDR3 DNA: TGCGCCAGCAGCTTGGCCAGGGCCAATGAGCAGCTCTTC. Translation: CASSLARANEQLF.

This clonotype was counted at least ten times. The chain employs TRBV6-1 and TRBJ1-5; D might be TRBD1 (6 bases). Trimming pared 6 bases from V and 3 bases from J, leaving 15 bases between. This CDR3 region has 15 residues. Germline V gene lookup returns CDR1 MNHNS and CDR2 SASEGT. Here the CDR3 DNA reads TGTGCCAGCAGAGACAGGAGGCAGTTCAATCAGCCCCAGCATTTT. The encoded protein is CASRDRRQFNQPQHF.

The chain recombines TRBV5-6 with TRBJ1-1; no reliable D call. The germline V gene has CDR1 SGHDT and CDR2 YYEEEE. Trimming removed 4 bases from V and 7 bases from J, with 8 bases in between. The CDR3 covers 11 residues. The CDR3 spells CASSRAYEAFF. The CDR3 region has the DNA TGTGCCAGCAGCCGAGCGTATGAAGCTTTCTTT.

The chain combines TRBV6-2 or TRBV6-3 with TRBJ2-3, with D perhaps matching TRBD1 or TRBD2 (5 bases each). V gave up 5 bases and J gave up 1 base, with 10 bases separating them. CDR1 is MNHEY and CDR2 is SVGEGT in the germline V gene. The length of the CDR3 is 14 residues. The CDR3 protein is CASSGQGGTDTQYF. For the CDR3, the DNA is TGTGCCAGCAGTGGGCAGGGAGGCACAGATACGCAGTATTTT.

As for this clonotype: A much larger clone lies a single base off, so this may be a read error. The chain combines TRBV11-2 with TRBJ2-7; 12 nucleotides line up with TRBD2. The CDR3 covers 18 residues. In germline, CDR1 is SGHAT, CDR2 FQNNGV. CDR3 loop: CASSLGLAGGPSSCEQYF. The DNA for the CDR3 is TGTGCCAGCAGCTTAGGGCTAGCGGGAGGGCCGAGCTCCTGCGAGCAGTACTTC.

This chain uses TRBV24-1 with TRBJ1-2; the D gene is possibly TRBD1 (5 bases). The CDR3 length is 13 residues. Per germline, CDR1 KGHDR and CDR2 SFDVKD. Trimming removed 5 bases from V and 8 bases from J, with 14 bases in between. The CDR3 region is CATSGQGDGGYTF. Written as DNA, the CDR3 is TGTGCCACCAGTGGTCAGGGTGATGGCGGCTACACCTTC.

At least ten counts were recorded for this clonotype. This rearrangement joins TRBV27 to TRBJ1-5; 11 nucleotides match TRBD1. There are 16 residues in the CDR3. The germline V gene has CDR1 MNHEY and CDR2 SMNVEV (reference sequence). After removal of 3 bases from V and 6 bases from J, the junction contained 7 bases not matched to a gene. In DNA, the CDR3 is TGTGCCAGCAGTTTCATTCGGACAGGGGGCGTTCAGCCCCAGCATTTT. Its protein is CASSFIRTGGVQPQHF.

This clonotype came up many times. The genes are TRBV7-2 and TRBJ2-5; D uncertain. CDR3 length: 14 residues. In germline, CDR1 is SGHTA, CDR2 FQGNSA. Trimming took off 1 base at V and 0 bases at J, with 6 bases between the two ends. DNA for the CDR3: TGTGCCAGCAGCTTAGGGGTGTACCAAGAGACCCAGTACTTC. Residues: CASSLGVYQETQYF.

This chain uses TRBV11-2 with TRBJ2-1; TRBD2 matches 9 bases. V lost 1 base to trimming and J lost 10 bases; unmatched junction nucleotides: 5. Germline CDR1 and CDR2: SGHAT and FQNNGV. The CDR3 has 14 residues. CDR3 region: CASSLVGGGAEQFF. CDR3 in DNA: TGTGCCAGCAGCTTAGTTGGCGGGGGGGCGGAGCAGTTCTTC.

This clonotype was observed a handful of times. This rearrangement joins TRBV5-4 to TRBJ2-2; D uncertain. V dropped 0 bases and J dropped 5 bases, with 8 bases sitting between them. The germline gives CDR1 SGHNT, CDR2 YYREEE (reference sequence). This CDR3 region has 14 residues. CDR3 bases: TGTGCCAGCAGCTTGGCTTATGAAACCGGGGAGCTGTTTTTT. As protein: CASSLAYETGELFF.

The sample holds many counts of this clonotype. The V gene is TRBV20-1, the J gene TRBJ2-1; 12 positions agree with TRBD1. The CDR3 extends over 16 amino acids. Germline lookup yields CDR1 DFQATT and CDR2 SNEGSKA (reference sequence). V dropped 0 bases and J dropped 4; count of bases not matched to a gene: 4. The CDR3, as DNA: TGCAGTGCTAGAGATCCGGGACAGGGGGCTTACAATGAGCAGTTCTTC. This translates into CSARDPGQGAYNEQFF.

The table lists this clonotype with many counts. The V gene is TRBV28, the J gene TRBJ1-2; maybe TRBD1 (5 bases). The CDR3 is made up of 13 amino acids. The V and J ends lost 3 bases and 8 bases respectively, with 13 bases between them. Germline V gene sequence: CDR1 MDHEN, CDR2 SYDVKM. The CDR3 spells CASSLGGSRGYTF. DNA for the CDR3: TGTGCCAGCAGTTTGGGGGGAAGTCGGGGCTACACCTTC.

In its sample, this clonotype was seen many times. This chain links TRBV11-3 with TRBJ2-5; D gene uncertain. V was cut by 4 bases and J by 5 bases, with 17 bases left in between. CDR1 and CDR2 from the germline V gene are SGHNT and YENEEA. This CDR3 region has 15 residues. Here the CDR3 DNA reads TGTGCCAGCAGCTCGCCCAGCTGGTTTCGGGAGACCCAGTACTTC. Amino acid sequence: CASSSPSWFRETQYF.

Many counts were recorded for this clonotype. The chain recombines TRBV6-2 or TRBV6-3 with TRBJ2-1; D gene unclear. This CDR3 contains 11 residues. The V end was cut by 5 bases, the J end by 8 bases, with 7 bases between. CDR1 and CDR2 (germline): MNHEY, SVGEGT. The CDR3 region is CASSRWDEQFF. The CDR3 coding sequence is TGTGCCAGCAGTCGCTGGGATGAGCAGTTCTTC.

In its sample, this clonotype was seen a few times. V is TRBV2 and J is TRBJ1-5, with D unresolved. V shed 4 bases and J shed 2 bases, with 9 bases lying between them. The CDR3 has 14 amino acids. CDR1 is SNHLY and CDR2 is FYNNEI in the germline V gene. CDR3 in amino acids: CASSVQSGNQPQHF. The CDR3 nucleotides are TGTGCCAGCAGTGTACAGTCTGGCAATCAGCCCCAGCATTTT.

This clonotype appeared many times. This rearrangement joins TRBV12-5 to TRBJ1-5, with D uncertain. The CDR3 covers 16 residues. V was clipped by 2 bases and J by 0 bases, with 11 bases between them. Germline V CDR1 and CDR2: LGHNT, FRNRAP. The CDR3 DNA reads as TGTGCTAGTGGTTTGAGCTTAGACGGTAGCAATCAGCCCCAGCATTTT. Residues: CASGLSLDGSNQPQHF.

This clonotype was seen a handful of times. The genes are TRBV28 and TRBJ2-5, with TRBD2 matching 8 bases. The CDR3 spans 15 residues. V gave up 1 base and J gave up 2 bases; unmatched junction bases: 3. CDR1 and CDR2 (germline): MDHEN, SYDVKM. The CDR3 DNA reads as TGTGCCAGCAGTTTATACGGCGGGGGGCAAGAGACCCAGTACTTC. Residues: CASSLYGGGQETQYF. The variable domain in full, completed from reference TRBV28 and TRBJ2-5, reads DVKVTQSSRYLVKRTGEKVFLECVQDMDHENMFWYRQDPGLGLRLIYFSYDVKMKEKGDIPEGYSVSREKKERFSLILESASTNQTSMYLCASSLYGGGQETQYFGPGTRLLVL.

Worth noting for this clonotype: The DNA is left out, because the CDR3 cannot be placed on it with certainty; the CDR3 is given as TCRdb lists it. This chain joins TRBV11-1 and TRBJ2-1; TRBD2 is the table's D call, not checked against the DNA. In germline, CDR1 is SGHAT, CDR2 FQDESV (reference sequence). The CDR3 is 18 amino acids in total, end residues counted. The CDR3 protein is CASSLYICSAERTDEQFF.

This clonotype turned up a few times. This rearrangement joins TRBV29-1 to TRBJ1-2; D is unclear. The CDR3 has 12 amino acids. Trimming took 0 bases from V and 8 from J, leaving 10 bases between them. Germline assignment: CDR1 SQVTM and CDR2 ANQGSEA. The CDR3 is CSVEENRGGYTF. CDR3 nucleotide sequence: TGCAGCGTTGAAGAGAACCGAGGGGGCTACACCTTC.

The chain recombines TRBV9 with TRBJ2-1, with 7 bases fitting TRBD1. The length of the CDR3 is 15 residues. With V trimmed by 3 bases and J by 3 bases, 6 bases remained unmatched. From germline, CDR1 is SGDLS and CDR2 YYNGEE. CDR3 nucleotide sequence: TGTGCCAGCAGCGGGGGACAGTCATTCTACAATGAGCAGTTCTTC. It is translated as CASSGGQSFYNEQFF.

There are many counts of this clonotype. This chain connects TRBV14 to TRBJ2-1, with no clear D. CDR1 and CDR2 (germline): SGHDN, FVKESK. Trimming shortened V by 5 bases and J by 6 bases, and 5 bases separated the two germline ends. CDR3 size: 11 residues. CDR3 protein: CASSKGNEQFF. The DNA for the CDR3 is TGTGCCAGCAGCAAAGGCAATGAGCAGTTCTTC. Complete variable domain (other parts from reference TRBV14 and TRBJ2-1): EAGVTQFPSHSVIEKGQTVTLRCDPISGHDNLYWYRRVMGKEIKFLLHFVKESKQDESGMPNNRFLAERTGGTYSTLKVQPAELEDSGVYFCASSKGNEQFFGPGTRLTVL.

The chain links TRBV15 to TRBJ2-7, with 8 bases lining up with TRBD1. This CDR3 region has 13 residues. Germline V gene data show CDR1 as LNHNV and CDR2 as YYDKDF (reference sequence). J was trimmed by 7 bases and V by 3 bases; bases with no gene match: 5. The CDR3 sequence: CATSRVDREEQYF. CDR3 sequence (DNA): TGTGCCACCAGCAGGGTGGACAGGGAGGAGCAGTACTTC.